The clone carrying this T cell receptor beta chain was detected many times. Germline V lookup: CDR1 MDHEN, CDR2 SYDVKM. Trimming took off 2 bases at V and 2 bases at J, with 10 bases between the two ends. CDR3 length: 15 residues. This sample is drawn from a study of T cells in Graves' hyperthyroidism and ophthalmopathy. Overall study: Peripheral blood samples were taken at initial diagnosis, prior to any treatment.

What was amplified from RNA transcripts were TCR beta CDR3 regions. Using the HTBI primer set, a first-round RT-PCR was run on the TCR CDR3. Using its own MiXCR run on the multiplex PCR reads, TCRdb lists one record per CDR3 protein. The sample comprises 300,000 to 450,000 distinct CDR3 sequences, more than 15% of which are singletons, and 25% to 35% rests with the top ten. The genes are TRBV28 and TRBJ2-4; TRBD2 might be the D (5 bases). The sequencing sample was made of blood. The clonotype comes from a woman between 18 and 29 years old with Graves' hyperthyroidism that later progressed to Graves' ophthalmopathy. The CDR3 DNA follows: TGTGCCAGCAGTTTACGGGATGGGACCAAAAACATTCAGTACTTC. This translates into CASSLRDGTKNIQYF.